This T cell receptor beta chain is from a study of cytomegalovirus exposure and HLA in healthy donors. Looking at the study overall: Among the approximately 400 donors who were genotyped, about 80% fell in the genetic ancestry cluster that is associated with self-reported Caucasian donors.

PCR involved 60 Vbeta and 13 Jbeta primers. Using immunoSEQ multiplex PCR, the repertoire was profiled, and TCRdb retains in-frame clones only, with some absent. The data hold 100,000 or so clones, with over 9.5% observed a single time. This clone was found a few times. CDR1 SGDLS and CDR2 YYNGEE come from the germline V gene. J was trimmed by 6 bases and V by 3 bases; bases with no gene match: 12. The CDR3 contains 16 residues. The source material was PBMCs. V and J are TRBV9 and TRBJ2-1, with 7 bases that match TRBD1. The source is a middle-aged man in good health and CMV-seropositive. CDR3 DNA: TGTGCCAGCAGCGCCGGGTACAGGGGTGATAGCAATGAGCAGTTCTTC. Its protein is CASSAGYRGDSNEQFF.